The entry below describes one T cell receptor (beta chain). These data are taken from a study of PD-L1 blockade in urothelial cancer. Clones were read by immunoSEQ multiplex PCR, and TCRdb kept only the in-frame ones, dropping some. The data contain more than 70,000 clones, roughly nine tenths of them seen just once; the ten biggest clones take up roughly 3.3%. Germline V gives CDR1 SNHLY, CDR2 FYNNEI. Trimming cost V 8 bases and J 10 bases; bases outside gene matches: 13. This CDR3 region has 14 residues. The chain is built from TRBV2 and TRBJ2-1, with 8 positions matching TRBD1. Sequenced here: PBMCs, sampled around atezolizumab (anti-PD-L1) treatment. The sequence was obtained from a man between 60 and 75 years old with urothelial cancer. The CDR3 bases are TGTGCCAGCCAAACTCAACAGGGGGAAGAGGAGCAGTTCTTC. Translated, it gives CASQTQQGEEEQFF.